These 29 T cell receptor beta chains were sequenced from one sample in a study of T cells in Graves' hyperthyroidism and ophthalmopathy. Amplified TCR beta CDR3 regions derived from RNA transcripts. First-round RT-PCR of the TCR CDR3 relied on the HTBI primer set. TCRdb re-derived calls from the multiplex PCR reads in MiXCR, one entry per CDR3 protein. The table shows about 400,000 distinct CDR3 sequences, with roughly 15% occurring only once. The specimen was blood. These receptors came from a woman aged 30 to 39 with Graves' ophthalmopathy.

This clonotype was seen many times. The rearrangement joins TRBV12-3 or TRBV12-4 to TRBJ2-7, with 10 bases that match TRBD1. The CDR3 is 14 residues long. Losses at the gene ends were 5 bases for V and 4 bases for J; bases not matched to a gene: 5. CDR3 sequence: CASSRQGAGYEQYF. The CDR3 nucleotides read TGTGCCAGCAGTAGACAGGGGGCGGGATACGAGCAGTACTTC.

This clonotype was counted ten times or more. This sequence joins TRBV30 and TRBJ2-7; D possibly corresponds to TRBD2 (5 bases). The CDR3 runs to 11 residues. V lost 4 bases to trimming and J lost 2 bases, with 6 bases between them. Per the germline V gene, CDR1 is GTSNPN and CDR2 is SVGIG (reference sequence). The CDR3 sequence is CAWKEAYEQYF. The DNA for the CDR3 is TGTGCCTGGAAGGAGGCCTACGAGCAGTACTTC.

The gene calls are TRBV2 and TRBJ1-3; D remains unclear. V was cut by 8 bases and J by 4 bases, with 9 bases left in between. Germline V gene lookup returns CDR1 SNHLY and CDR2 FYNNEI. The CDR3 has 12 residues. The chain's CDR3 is CASAWEGNTIYF. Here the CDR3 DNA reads TGTGCCAGCGCCTGGGAAGGAAACACCATATATTTT.

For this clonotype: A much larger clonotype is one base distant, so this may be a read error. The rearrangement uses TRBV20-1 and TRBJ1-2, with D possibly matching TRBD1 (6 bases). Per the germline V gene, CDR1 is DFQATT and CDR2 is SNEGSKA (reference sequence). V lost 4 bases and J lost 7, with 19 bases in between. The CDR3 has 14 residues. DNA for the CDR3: TGCAGTGCTACCACGCACAGGGTGTTGAGTGGCTACACCTTC. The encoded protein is CSATTHRVLSGYTF.

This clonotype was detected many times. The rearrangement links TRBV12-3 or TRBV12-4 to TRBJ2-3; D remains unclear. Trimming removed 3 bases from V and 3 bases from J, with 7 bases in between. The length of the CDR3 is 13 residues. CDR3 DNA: TGTGCCAGCAGTTTTAGGGAAACAGATACGCAGTATTTT. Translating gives CASSFRETDTQYF.

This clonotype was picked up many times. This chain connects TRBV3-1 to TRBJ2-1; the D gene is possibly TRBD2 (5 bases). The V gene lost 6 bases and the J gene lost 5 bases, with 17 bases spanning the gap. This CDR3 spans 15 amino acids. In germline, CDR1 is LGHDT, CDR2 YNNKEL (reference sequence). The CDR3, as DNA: TGTGCCAGCAGTGAAACTAGACTGATAAACAATGAGCAGTTCTTC. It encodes CASSETRLINNEQFF.

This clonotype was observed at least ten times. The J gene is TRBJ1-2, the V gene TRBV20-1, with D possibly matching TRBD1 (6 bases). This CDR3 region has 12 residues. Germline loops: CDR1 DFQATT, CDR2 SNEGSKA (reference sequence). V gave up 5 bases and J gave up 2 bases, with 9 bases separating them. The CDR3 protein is CSAHRVNYGYTF. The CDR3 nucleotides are TGCAGTGCTCACAGGGTGAACTATGGCTACACCTTC.

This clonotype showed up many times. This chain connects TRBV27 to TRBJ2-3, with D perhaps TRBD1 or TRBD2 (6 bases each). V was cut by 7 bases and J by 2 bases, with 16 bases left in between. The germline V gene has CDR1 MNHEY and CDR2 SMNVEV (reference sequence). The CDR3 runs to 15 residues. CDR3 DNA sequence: TGTGCCAGCACCCCTAGGGGGGTATCCACAGATACGCAGTATTTT. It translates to CASTPRGVSTDTQYF.

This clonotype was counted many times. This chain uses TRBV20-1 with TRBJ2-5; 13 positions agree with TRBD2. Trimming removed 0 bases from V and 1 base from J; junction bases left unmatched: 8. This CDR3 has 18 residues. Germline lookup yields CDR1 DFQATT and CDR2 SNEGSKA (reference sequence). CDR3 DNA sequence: TGCAGTGCTAGAGATATTGGACTAGCGGGAGACTCCCAAGAGACCCAGTACTTC. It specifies CSARDIGLAGDSQETQYF.

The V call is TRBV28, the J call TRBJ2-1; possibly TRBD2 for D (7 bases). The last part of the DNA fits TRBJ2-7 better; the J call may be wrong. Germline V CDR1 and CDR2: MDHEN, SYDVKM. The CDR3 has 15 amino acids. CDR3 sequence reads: CASNRGGVMGNEQYF. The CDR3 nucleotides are TGTGCCAGCAATAGGGGGGGGGTAATGGGAAATGAGCAGTACTTC.

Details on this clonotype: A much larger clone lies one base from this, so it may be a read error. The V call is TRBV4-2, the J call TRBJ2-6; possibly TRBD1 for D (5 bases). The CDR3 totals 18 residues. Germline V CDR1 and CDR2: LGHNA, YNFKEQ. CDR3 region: CASSQASKSSSGASVLTF. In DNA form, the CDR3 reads TGTGCCAGCAGCCAGGCGTCCAAGTCAAGCTCTGGGGCCAGCGTCCTGACTTTC.

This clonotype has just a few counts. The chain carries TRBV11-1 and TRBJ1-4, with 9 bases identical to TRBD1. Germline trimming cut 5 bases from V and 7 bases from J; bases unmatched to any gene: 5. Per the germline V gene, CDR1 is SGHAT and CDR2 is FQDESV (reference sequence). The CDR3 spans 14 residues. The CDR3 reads CASSRGQGSEKLFF. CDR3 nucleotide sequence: TGTGCCAGCAGCCGGGGACAGGGAAGTGAAAAACTGTTTTTT.

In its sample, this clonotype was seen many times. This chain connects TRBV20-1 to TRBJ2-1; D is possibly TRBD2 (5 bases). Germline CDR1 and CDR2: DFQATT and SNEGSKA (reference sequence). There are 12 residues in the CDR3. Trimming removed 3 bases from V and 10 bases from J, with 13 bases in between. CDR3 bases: TGCAGTGCTAGCCCCGGCGGGCGCGAGCAGTTCTTC. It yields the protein CSASPGGREQFF.

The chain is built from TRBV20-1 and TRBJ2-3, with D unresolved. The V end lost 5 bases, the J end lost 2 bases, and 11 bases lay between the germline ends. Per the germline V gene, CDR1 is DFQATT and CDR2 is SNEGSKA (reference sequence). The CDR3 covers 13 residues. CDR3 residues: CSALDGHTDTQYF. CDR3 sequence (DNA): TGCAGTGCTTTAGACGGTCACACAGATACGCAGTATTTT.

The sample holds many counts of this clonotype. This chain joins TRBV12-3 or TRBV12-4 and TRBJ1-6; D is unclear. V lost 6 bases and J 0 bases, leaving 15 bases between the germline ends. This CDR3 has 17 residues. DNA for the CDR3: TGTGCCAGCAGCCCTTCGACTATAGGCTCCTATAATTCACCCCTCCACTTT. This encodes CASSPSTIGSYNSPLHF.

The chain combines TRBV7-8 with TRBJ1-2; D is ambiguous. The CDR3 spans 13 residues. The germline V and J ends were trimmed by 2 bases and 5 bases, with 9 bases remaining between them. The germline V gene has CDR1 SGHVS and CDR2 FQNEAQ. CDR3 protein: CASSLLGQYGYTF. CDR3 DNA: TGTGCCAGCAGCTTACTAGGGCAATATGGCTACACCTTC.

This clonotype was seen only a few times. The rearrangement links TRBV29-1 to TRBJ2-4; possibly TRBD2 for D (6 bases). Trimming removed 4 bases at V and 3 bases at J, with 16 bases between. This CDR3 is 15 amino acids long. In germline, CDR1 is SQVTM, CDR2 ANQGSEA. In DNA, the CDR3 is TGCAGCGTTGCTTCTGGGGGGAGTTACAAAAACATTCAGTACTTC. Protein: CSVASGGSYKNIQYF.

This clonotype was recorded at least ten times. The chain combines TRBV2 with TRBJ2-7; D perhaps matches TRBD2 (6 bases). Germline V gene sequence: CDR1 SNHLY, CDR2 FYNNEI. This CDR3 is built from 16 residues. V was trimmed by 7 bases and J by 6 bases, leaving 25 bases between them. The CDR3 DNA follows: TGTGCCAGCATCCGACGGGCGGGGACGGCAGATCTCGAGCAGTACTTC. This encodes CASIRRAGTADLEQYF.

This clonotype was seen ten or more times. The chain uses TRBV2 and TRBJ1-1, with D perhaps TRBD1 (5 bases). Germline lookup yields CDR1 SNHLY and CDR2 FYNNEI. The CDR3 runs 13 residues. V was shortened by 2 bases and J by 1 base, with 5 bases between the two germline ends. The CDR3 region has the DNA TGTGCCAGCAGTGAACAGGGGAACACTGAAGCTTTCTTT. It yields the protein CASSEQGNTEAFF.

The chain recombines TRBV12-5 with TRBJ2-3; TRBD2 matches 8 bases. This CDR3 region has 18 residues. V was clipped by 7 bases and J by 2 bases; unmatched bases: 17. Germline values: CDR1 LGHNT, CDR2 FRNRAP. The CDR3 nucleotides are TGTGCTAGTGAAGATACTAGCGGACCGAACTTGAACACAGATACGCAGTATTTT. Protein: CASEDTSGPNLNTDTQYF.

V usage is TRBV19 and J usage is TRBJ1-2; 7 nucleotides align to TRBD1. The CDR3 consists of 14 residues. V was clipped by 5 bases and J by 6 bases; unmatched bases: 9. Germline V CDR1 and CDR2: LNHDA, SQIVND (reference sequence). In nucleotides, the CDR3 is TGTGCCAGTAGTGCCCACAGGGGACAAGATGGCTACACCTTC. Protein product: CASSAHRGQDGYTF.

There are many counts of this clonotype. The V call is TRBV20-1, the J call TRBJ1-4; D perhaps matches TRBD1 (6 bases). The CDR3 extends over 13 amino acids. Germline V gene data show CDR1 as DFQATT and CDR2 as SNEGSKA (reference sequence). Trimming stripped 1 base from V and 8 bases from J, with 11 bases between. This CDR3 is CSARGQGLEKLFF. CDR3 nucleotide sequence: TGCAGTGCTAGAGGGCAGGGGTTGGAAAAACTGTTTTTT.

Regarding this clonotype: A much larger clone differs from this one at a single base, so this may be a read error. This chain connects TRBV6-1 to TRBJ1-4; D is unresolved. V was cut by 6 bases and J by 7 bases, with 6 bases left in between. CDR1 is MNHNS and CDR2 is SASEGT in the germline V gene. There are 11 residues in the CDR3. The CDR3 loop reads CASRVTEKLFF. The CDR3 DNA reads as TGTGCCAGCAGGGTGACTGAAAAACTGTTTTTT.

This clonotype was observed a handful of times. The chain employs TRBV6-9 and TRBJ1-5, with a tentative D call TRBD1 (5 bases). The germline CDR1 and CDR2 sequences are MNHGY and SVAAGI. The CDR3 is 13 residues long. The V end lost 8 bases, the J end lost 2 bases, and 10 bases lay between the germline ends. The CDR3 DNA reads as TGTGCCAGCGGGGCGAGTGGCAATCAGCCCCAGCATTTT. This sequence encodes CASGASGNQPQHF.

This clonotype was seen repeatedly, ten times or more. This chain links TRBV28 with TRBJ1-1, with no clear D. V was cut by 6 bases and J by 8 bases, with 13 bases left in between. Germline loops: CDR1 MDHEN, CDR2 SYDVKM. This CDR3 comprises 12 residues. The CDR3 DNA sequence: TGTGCCAGCAGGCGCCAGGACTCCGAAGCTTTCTTT. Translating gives CASRRQDSEAFF.

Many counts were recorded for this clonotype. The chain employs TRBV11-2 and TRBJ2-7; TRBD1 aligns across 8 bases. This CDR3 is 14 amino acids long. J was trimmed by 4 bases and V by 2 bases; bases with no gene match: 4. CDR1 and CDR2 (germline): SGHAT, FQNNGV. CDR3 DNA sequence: TGTGCCAGCAGCTTAAACAGGGGGATATACGAGCAGTACTTC. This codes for CASSLNRGIYEQYF.

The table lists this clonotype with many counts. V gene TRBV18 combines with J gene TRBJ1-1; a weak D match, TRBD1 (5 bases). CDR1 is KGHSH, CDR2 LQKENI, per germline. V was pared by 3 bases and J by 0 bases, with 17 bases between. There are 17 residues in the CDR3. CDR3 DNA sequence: TGTGCCAGCTCACCGAGTCAGGGAGGAGGTGTGAACACTGAAGCTTTCTTT. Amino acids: CASSPSQGGGVNTEAFF.

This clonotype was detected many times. The CDR3 DNA follows: TGTGCCAGTAGAGCGGGACAGCAACGAGACTACAATGAGCAGTTCTTC. Translation: CASRAGQQRDYNEQFF. This chain joins TRBV19 and TRBJ2-1; TRBD1 or TRBD2 may be the D gene (7 bases each). The germline V and J ends were trimmed by 6 bases and 3 bases, with 18 bases remaining between them. The CDR3 runs 16 residues. CDR1 and CDR2 from the germline V gene are LNHDA and SQIVND (reference sequence).

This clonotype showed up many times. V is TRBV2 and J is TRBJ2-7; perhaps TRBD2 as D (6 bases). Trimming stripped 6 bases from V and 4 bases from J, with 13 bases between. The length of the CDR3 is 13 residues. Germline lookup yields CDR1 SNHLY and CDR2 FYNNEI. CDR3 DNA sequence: TGTGCCAGCAGAAGGGACGGGGGTTACGAGCAGTACTTC. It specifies CASRRDGGYEQYF.